The rows below give T cell receptor beta chains drawn from one sample of a study of Ad26.COV2.S vaccination and SARS-CoV-2 variants. Produced via immunoSEQ multiplex PCR; TCRdb's table is partial and in-frame only. The sample lists over 130,000 clones, approximately 90% occurring once. The input for sequencing was peripheral blood, taken after recovery from COVID-19. The source is a human donor who had recovered from COVID-19. CDR3s include the opening cysteine and the closing phenylalanine or tryptophan. Fields, in order: V gene, J gene, D gene, clone size, CDR3 DNA, CDR3 protein. A D gene is named only where the DNA matches it firmly. Only some rows state a clone size, as once, few, many or a class for expanded clones.

TRBV4-3,TRBJ1-6,NA,NA,TGCGCCAGCAGCCAAGATCGGGACACCTATAATTCACCCCTCCACTTT,CASSQDRDTYNSPLHF
TRBV5-1,TRBJ2-7,NA,once,TGCGCCAGCAGCTTGGGACGGAATTTAATACGCGAGCAGTACTTC,CASSLGRNLIREQYF
TRBV27,TRBJ1-2,TRBD1,NA,TGTGCCAGCAGGCCAGGGGGCATTTCTTCTGGCTACACCTTC,CASRPGGISSGYTF
TRBV27,TRBJ2-5,TRBD1,NA,TGTGCCAGCAGTAGAGGGGGCGAGATCCAAGAGACCCAGTACTTC,CASSRGGEIQETQYF
TRBV5-4,TRBJ2-1,NA,NA,TGTGCCAGCAGCTTGGTCCGGGACCCCGTCGTCTTC,CASSLVRDPVVF
TRBV5-1,TRBJ2-7,NA,NA,TGCGCCAGCAGGGATACCCCCTACGAGCAGTACTTC,CASRDTPYEQYF
TRBV6-5,TRBJ1-1,NA,once,TGTGCCAGCAGCCCCGGGTTAGCGGAGAACACTGAAGCTTTCTTT,CASSPGLAENTEAFF
TRBV5-1,TRBJ1-5,TRBD1,NA,TGCGCCAGCAGCTTGGGACAGGGGGATCAGCCCCAGCATTTT,CASSLGQGDQPQHF
TRBV5-5,TRBJ1-2,TRBD1,NA,TGTGCCAGCAGCTTGGAGTTAGGGGACAGAGGCGGCTACACCTTC,CASSLELGDRGGYTF
TRBV6-5,TRBJ2-2,NA,few,TGTGCCAGCAGAGTGTTTGGGGAGCTGTTTTTT,CASRVFGELFF
TRBV9,TRBJ2-7,NA,NA,TGTGCCAGCAGCGTAAGACTAGATACGGACGAGCAGTACTTC,CASSVRLDTDEQYF
TRBV5-1,TRBJ2-1,TRBD2,NA,TGCGCCAGCAGCCAAGGACTAGTCTCTTACAATGAGCAGTTCTTC,CASSQGLVSYNEQFF
TRBV28,TRBJ2-1,NA,NA,TGTGCCAGCAGTTTATTACCCGATAACAATGAGCAGTTCTTC,CASSLLPDNNEQFF
TRBV7-2,TRBJ1-5,NA,once,TGTGCCAGCAGCTTAGCGTTGACGGATAATCAGCCCCAGCATTTT,CASSLALTDNQPQHF
TRBV19,TRBJ1-2,TRBD1,many,TGTGCCAGTAGTCCACAGTGGACAGGGGTCGGCGGCTACACCTTC,CASSPQWTGVGGYTF
TRBV5-1,TRBJ2-7,TRBD2,NA,TGCGCCAGCAGCTCATTCAGCGGGGGGGCCTACGAGCAGTACTTC,CASSSFSGGAYEQYF
TRBV5-1,TRBJ1-1,TRBD1,NA,TGCGCCAGCTCGGACAGGGAAACTGAAGCTTTCTTT,CASSDRETEAFF
TRBV24-1,TRBJ2-1,TRBD2,NA,TGTGCCACCAGTGATTTCGCCAGCGGGATTAATGAGCAGTTCTTC,CATSDFASGINEQFF
TRBV6-5,TRBJ2-7,NA,NA,TGTGCCAGCAGTTTGGGCGGCAAGTACGAGCAGTACTTC,CASSLGGKYEQYF
TRBV19,TRBJ2-3,NA,NA,TGTGCAGTAGGAGGGGCTGGCACAGATACGCAGTATTTT,CAVGGAGTDTQYF
TRBV28,TRBJ2-5,NA,NA,TGTGCCAGCAGTTTGATGGAGACCCAGTACTTC,CASSLMETQYF
TRBV7-9,TRBJ2-1,TRBD2,NA,TGTGCCAGCCCCCCACCCCCCCAGCGGGGAGACTACAATGAGCAGTTCTTC,CASPPPPQRGDYNEQFF
TRBV3-1/TRBV3-2,TRBJ2-3,TRBD1,NA,TGTGCCAGCAGTCGAACAGGGGGTTACCCGCCAGATACGCAGTATTTT,CASSRTGGYPPDTQYF
TRBV15,TRBJ2-5,NA,NA,TGTGCCACCAGCAGAGATTTGACCCAGGAGACCCAGTACTTC,CATSRDLTQETQYF
TRBV28,TRBJ1-1,NA,NA,TGTGCCAGCAGCTTTATGGTGGCCGGCACCCGGGGCCTACGGGATGACACTGAAGCTTTCTTT,CASSFMVAGTRGLRDDTEAFF
TRBV2,TRBJ1-1,TRBD1,NA,TGTGCCAGCAGTGTTAGACAGGGTTCCACTGAAGCTTTCTTT,CASSVRQGSTEAFF
TRBV5-4,TRBJ2-1,NA,once,TGTGCCAGCAGCTTCCGGGCCGCCCAGAATGAGCAGTTCTTC,CASSFRAAQNEQFF
TRBV28,TRBJ2-7,NA,NA,TGTGCCAGCAGTTTAGCGGCAGGAACCTACGAGCAGTACTTC,CASSLAAGTYEQYF
TRBV5-1,TRBJ2-4,NA,NA,TGCGCCAGCAGCATCTACAGTGAAAACATTCAGTACTTC,CASSIYSENIQYF
TRBV6-5,TRBJ1-2,TRBD1,few,TGTGCCAGCAGTACAGACAGGGAGGGCTATGGCTACACCTTC,CASSTDREGYGYTF
TRBV5-5,TRBJ2-2,TRBD1,NA,TGTGCCAGCAGCCGGACAGGGCCCGGGGAGCTGTTTTTT,CASSRTGPGELFF
TRBV12-3/TRBV12-4,TRBJ1-2,NA,NA,TGTGCCAGCAGGGCGTCGGGGGCGGATGGCTACACCTTC,CASRASGADGYTF
TRBV3-1/TRBV3-2,TRBJ2-1,NA,once,TGTGCCAGCAGCCGAGTGGCTAGCAATGGAAAGTTCTTC,CASSRVASNGKFF
TRBV5-4,TRBJ1-1,TRBD1,NA,TGTGCCAGCAGCCCCTACAGGGGGGTAGGCACTGAAGCTTTCTTT,CASSPYRGVGTEAFF
TRBV11-2,TRBJ2-2,NA,NA,TGTGCCAGCGGCCGCCAGGGATTCACCGGGGAGCTGTTTTTT,CASGRQGFTGELFF
TRBV28,TRBJ1-2,NA,once,TGTGCCAGCGAGAACAGGTTCCCGGGTGGCTACACCTTC,CASENRFPGGYTF
TRBV5-1,TRBJ2-3,NA,NA,TGCGCCAGCAGCCCCCTAGGGGGATCTAGCACAGATACGCAGTATTTT,CASSPLGGSSTDTQYF
TRBV19,TRBJ2-3,NA,NA,TGTGCCAGTAGTATAGCGACCCTCACAGATACGCAGTATTTT,CASSIATLTDTQYF
TRBV5-1,TRBJ1-1,NA,NA,TGCGCCAGCAGCTTGGAAACTGCCGGGGGGACTGAAGCTTTCTTT,CASSLETAGGTEAFF
TRBV7-9,TRBJ2-5,NA,NA,TGTGCCAGCAGCTTAGCGATGGGAGAGACCCAGTACTTC,CASSLAMGETQYF
TRBV2,TRBJ1-5,NA,NA,TGTGCCAGCAGTTTTGAGAATCAGCCCCAGCATTTT,CASSFENQPQHF
TRBV2,TRBJ2-2,NA,NA,TGTGCCAGCACCAGACAGAACACCGGGGAGCTGTTTTTT,CASTRQNTGELFF
TRBV11-2,TRBJ2-5,NA,once,TGTGCCAGCAGCTTCGCGTCCGGACGGGGGGCCACGGAGACCCAGTACTTC,CASSFASGRGATETQYF
TRBV11-3,TRBJ2-1,NA,NA,TGTGCCAGCAGCTTACGGGGACGGAACAATGAGCAGTTCTTC,CASSLRGRNNEQFF
TRBV6-7,TRBJ2-7,NA,NA,TGTGCCAGCAGTTCCCGGGACAAGGGCCCTGGGCAGTACTTC,CASSSRDKGPGQYF